This T cell receptor beta chain was captured by sequencing in a study of cytomegalovirus exposure and HLA in healthy donors. Donors were nominally healthy when sampled, though unrecorded immune exposures were likely. Use of 60 Vbeta and 13 Jbeta primers characterized the PCR. Sequencing was performed with immunoSEQ multiplex PCR; in TCRdb, only in-frame clones are kept and a portion is missing. The sample has 140,000 or so clones; 68% are singletons. Losses at the gene ends were 3 bases for V and 5 bases for J; bases not matched to a gene: 6. This CDR3 comprises 14 residues. CDR1 and CDR2 from the germline V gene are MNHEY and SVGAGI.

This TCR was sampled from a man in his sixties in good health and CMV-seronegative. The rearrangement joins TRBV6-5 to TRBJ2-7; 8 bases are shared with TRBD1. Material for sequencing was PBMCs. The DNA for the CDR3 is TGTGCCAGCAGTTATAAGGTGACAGGGGACGAGCAGTACTTC. This encodes CASSYKVTGDEQYF.